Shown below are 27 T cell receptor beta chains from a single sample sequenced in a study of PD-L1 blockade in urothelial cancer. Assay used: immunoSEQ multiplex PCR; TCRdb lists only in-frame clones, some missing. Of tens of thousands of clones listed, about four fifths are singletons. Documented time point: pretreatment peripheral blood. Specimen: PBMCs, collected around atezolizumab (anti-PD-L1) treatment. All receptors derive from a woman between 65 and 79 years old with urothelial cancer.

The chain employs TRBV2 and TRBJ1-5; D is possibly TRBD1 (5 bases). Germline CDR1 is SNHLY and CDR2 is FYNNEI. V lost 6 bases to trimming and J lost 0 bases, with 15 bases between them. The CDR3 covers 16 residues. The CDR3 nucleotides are TGTGCCAGCAGAGGCCCCCAGGGTTATAGCAATCAGCCCCAGCATTTT. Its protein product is CASRGPQGYSNQPQHF.

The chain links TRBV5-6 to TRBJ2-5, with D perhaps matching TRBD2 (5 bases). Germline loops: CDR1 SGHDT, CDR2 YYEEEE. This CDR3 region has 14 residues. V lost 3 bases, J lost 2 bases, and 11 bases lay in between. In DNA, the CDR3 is TGTGCCAGCAGCTGGGGAGACATACAAGAGACCCAGTACTTC. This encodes CASSWGDIQETQYF.

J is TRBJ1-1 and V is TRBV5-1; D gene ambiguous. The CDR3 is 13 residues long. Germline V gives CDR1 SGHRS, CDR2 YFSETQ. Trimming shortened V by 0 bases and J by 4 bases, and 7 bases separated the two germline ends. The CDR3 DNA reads TGCGCCAGCAGCTTGGCCGAAGCCACTGAAGCTTTCTTT. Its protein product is CASSLAEATEAFF.

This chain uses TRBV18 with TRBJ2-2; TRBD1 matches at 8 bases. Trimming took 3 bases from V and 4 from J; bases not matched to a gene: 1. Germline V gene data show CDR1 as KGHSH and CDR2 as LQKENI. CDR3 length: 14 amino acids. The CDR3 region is CASSPDRATGELFF. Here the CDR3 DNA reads TGTGCCAGCTCACCGGACAGGGCCACCGGGGAGCTGTTTTTT. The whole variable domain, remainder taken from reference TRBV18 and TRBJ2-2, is NAGVMQNPRHLVRRRGQEARLRCSPMKGHSHVYWYRQLPEEGLKFMVYLQKENIIDESGMPKERFSAEFPKEGPSILRIQQVVRGDSAAYFCASSPDRATGELFFGEGSRLTVL.

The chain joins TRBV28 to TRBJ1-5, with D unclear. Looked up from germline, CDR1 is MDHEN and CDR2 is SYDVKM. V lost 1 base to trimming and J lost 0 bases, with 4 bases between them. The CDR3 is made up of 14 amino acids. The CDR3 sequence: CASSLLYSNQPQHF. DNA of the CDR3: TGTGCCAGCAGTTTATTGTATAGCAATCAGCCCCAGCATTTT.

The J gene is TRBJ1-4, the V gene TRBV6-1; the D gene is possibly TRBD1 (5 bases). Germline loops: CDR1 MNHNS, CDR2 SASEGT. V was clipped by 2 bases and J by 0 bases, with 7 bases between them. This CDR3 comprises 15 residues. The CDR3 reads CASSEMTATNEKLFF. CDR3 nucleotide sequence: TGTGCCAGCAGTGAAATGACAGCAACTAATGAAAAACTGTTTTTT.

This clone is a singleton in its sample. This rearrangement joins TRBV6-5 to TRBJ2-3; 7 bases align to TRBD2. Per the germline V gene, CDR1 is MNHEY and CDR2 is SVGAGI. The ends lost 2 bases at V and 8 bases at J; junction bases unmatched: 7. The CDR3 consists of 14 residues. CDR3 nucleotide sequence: TGTGCCAGCAGTTACACGAGCGGGGTGGGTACGCAGTATTTT. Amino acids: CASSYTSGVGTQYF.

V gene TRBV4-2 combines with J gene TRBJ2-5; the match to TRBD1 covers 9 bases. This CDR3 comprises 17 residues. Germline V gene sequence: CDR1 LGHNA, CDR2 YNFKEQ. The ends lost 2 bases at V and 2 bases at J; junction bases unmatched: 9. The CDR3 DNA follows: TGTGCCAGCAGCCAACAAACAGGGGGCTGGACGCAAGAGACCCAGTACTTC. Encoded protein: CASSQQTGGWTQETQYF.

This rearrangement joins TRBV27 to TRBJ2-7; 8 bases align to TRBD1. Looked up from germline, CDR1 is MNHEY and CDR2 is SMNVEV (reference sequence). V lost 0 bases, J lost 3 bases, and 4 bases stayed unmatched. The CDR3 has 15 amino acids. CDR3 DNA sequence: TGTGCCAGCAGTTTATCGACAGGGGTGGTCTACGAGCAGTACTTC. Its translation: CASSLSTGVVYEQYF.

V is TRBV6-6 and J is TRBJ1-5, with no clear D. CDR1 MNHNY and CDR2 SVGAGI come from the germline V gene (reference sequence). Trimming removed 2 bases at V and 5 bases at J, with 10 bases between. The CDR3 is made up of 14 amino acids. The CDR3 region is CASSYAGSHQPQHF. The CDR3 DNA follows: TGTGCCAGCAGTTACGCGGGGAGCCATCAGCCCCAGCATTTT.

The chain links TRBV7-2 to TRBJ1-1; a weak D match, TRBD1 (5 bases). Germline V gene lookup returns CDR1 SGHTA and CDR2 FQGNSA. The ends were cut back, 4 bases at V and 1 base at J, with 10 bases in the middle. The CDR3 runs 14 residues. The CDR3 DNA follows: TGTGCCAGCAGCTGGGGACTGGGGAACACTGAAGCTTTCTTT. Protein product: CASSWGLGNTEAFF.

In nucleotides, the CDR3 is TGCGCCAGCAGCCTCGGGACAACGTTGTTCTTC. Translation gives CASSLGTTLFF. The chain has TRBV4-1 and TRBJ2-1, with D perhaps TRBD1 (6 bases). V was trimmed by 4 bases and J by 15 bases, leaving 13 bases between them. Germline CDR1 and CDR2: MGHRA and YSYEKL. The CDR3 is 11 amino acids.

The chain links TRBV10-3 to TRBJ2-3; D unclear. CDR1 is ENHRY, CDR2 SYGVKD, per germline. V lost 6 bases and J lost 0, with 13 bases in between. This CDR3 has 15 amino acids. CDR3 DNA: TGTGCCATCAGACCTCAATTAACTAGCACAGATACGCAGTATTTT. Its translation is CAIRPQLTSTDTQYF.

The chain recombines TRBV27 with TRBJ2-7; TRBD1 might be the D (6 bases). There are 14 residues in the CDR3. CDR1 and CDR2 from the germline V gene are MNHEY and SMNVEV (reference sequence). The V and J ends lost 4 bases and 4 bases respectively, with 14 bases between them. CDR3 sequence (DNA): TGTGCCAGCAGTTGGGCAGGGGCGAGGTACGAGCAGTACTTC. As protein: CASSWAGARYEQYF.

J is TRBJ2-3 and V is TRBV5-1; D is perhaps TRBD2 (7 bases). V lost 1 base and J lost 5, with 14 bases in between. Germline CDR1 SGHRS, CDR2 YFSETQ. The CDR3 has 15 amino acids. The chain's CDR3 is CASSLFGGRGDTQYF. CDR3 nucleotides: TGCGCCAGCAGCTTGTTCGGGGGGCGCGGAGATACGCAGTATTTT.

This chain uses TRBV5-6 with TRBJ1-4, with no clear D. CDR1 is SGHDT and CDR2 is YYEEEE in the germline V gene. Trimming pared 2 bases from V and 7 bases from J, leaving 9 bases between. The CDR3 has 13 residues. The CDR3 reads CASSFGVGEKLFF. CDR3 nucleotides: TGTGCCAGCAGCTTCGGGGTGGGTGAAAAACTGTTTTTT.

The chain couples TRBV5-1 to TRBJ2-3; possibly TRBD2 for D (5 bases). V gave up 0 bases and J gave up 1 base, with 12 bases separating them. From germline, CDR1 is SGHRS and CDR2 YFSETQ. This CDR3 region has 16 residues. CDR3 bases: TGCGCCAGCAGCTTGGTTACAGCGGAGGGCACAGATACGCAGTATTTT. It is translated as CASSLVTAEGTDTQYF.

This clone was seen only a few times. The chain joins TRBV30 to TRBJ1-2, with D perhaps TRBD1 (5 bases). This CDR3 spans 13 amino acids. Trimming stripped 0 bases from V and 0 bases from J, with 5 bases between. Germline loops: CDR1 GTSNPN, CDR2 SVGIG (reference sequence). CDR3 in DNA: TGTGCCTGGAGTGTACAGGCTAACTATGGCTACACCTTC. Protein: CAWSVQANYGYTF.

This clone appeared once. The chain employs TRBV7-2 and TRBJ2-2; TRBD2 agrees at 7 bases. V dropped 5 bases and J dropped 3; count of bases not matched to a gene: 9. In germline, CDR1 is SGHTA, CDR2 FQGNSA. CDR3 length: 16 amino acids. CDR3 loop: CASSLHGGGDTGELFF. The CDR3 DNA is TGTGCCAGCAGCCTCCATGGGGGGGGAGACACCGGGGAGCTGTTTTTT.

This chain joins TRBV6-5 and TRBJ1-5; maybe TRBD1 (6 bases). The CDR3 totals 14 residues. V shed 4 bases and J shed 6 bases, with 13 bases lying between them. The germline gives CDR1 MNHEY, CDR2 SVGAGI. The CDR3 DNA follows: TGTGCCAGCAGTTTACAGGGCCACGGTCAGCCCCAGCATTTT. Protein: CASSLQGHGQPQHF.

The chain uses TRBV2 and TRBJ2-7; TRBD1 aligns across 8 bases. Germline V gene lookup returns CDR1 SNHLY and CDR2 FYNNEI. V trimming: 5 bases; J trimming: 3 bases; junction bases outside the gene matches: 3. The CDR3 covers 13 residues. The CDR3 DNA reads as TGTGCCAGCAGTCGACAGGGGAGCTACGAGCAGTACTTC. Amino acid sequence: CASSRQGSYEQYF.

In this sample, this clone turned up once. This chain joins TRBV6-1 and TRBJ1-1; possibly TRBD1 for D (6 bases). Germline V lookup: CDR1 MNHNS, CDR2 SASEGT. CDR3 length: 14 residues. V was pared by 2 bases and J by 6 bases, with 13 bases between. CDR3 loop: CASSERQVWAEAFF. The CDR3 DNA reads TGTGCCAGCAGTGAAAGACAGGTTTGGGCTGAAGCTTTCTTT.

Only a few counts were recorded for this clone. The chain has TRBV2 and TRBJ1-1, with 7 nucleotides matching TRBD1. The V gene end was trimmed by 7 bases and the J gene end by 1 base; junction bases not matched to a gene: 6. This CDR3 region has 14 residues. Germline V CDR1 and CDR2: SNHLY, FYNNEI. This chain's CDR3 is CASIRQGRNTEAFF. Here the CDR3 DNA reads TGTGCCAGCATCAGACAGGGTAGGAACACTGAAGCTTTCTTT.

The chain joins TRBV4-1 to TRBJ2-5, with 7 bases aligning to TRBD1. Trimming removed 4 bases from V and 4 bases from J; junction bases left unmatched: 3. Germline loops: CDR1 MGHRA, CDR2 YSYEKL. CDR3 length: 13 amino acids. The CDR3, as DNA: TGCGCCAGCAGCCGAGGGGGCCTAGAGACCCAGTACTTC. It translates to CASSRGGLETQYF.

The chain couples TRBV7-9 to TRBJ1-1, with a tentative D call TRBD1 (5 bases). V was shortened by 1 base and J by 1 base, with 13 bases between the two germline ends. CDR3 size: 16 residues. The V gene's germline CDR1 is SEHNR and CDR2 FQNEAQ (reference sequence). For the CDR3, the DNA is TGTGCCAGCAGCTTAGTGGAGGGGACGGGGAACACTGAAGCTTTCTTT. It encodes CASSLVEGTGNTEAFF.

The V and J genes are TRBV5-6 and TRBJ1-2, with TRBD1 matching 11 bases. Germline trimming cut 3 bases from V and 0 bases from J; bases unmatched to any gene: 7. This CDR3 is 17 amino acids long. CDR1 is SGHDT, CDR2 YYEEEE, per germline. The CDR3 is CASSSPDRGHTNYGYTF. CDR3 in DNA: TGTGCCAGCAGCTCCCCGGACAGGGGGCACACTAACTATGGCTACACCTTC.

The CDR3 DNA reads TGTGCCAGCAGCCAATATCTCTGGCGGGAGGGCCGAGGGGGGACCCAGTACTTC. Translation gives CASSQYLWREGRGGTQYF. The chain has TRBV28 and TRBJ2-5, with TRBD2 identical over 9 bases. The CDR3 is 18 amino acids. V lost 6 bases, J lost 7 bases, and 21 bases stayed unmatched. CDR1 is MDHEN, CDR2 SYDVKM, per germline. The full variable domain, its missing parts supplied by reference TRBV28 and TRBJ2-5, is DVKVTQSSRYLVKRTGEKVFLECVQDMDHENMFWYRQDPGLGLRLIYFSYDVKMKEKGDIPEGYSVSREKKERFSLILESASTNQTSMYLCASSQYLWREGRGGTQYFGPGTRLLVL.